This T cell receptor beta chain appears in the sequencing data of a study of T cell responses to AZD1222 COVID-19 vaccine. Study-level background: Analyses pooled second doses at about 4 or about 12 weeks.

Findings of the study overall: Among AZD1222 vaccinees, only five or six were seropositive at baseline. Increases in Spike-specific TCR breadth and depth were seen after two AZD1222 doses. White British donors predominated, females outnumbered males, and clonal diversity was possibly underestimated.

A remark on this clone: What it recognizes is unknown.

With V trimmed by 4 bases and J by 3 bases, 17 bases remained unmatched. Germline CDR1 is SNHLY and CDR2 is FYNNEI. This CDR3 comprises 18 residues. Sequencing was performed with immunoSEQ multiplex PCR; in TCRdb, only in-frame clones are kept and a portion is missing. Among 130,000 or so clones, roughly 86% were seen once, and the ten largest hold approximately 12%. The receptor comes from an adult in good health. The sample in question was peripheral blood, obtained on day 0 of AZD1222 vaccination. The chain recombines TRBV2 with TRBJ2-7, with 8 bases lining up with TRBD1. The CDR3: CASSVPTGTGGELYEQYF. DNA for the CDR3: TGTGCCAGCAGTGTCCCTACCGGGACAGGAGGCGAACTCTACGAGCAGTACTTC.